The 28 T cell receptor beta chains below come from one sample, sequenced in a study of OX40 agonist ivuxolimab in advanced cancers. Sequenced by immunoSEQ multiplex PCR; TCRdb stores in-frame clones only, minus some. The sample lists 63,000 or so clones, roughly nine tenths occurring once. The sample consisted of CD4+ or CD8+ T cells sorted from blood, taken in a trial of the OX40 agonist ivuxolimab. The receptor source for this set is an adult with an advanced solid tumor such as melanoma, head and neck, liver or kidney cancer.

This clone was picked up a small number of times. In the same sample, other DNA sequences code for this CDR3. The chain employs TRBV15 and TRBJ2-5, with D maybe TRBD2 (5 bases). This CDR3 is built from 15 residues. Trimming left V 1 base short and J 2 bases short, with 11 bases between. Germline CDR1 LNHNV, CDR2 YYDKDF (reference sequence). The CDR3, as DNA: TGTGCCACCAGCAGAGCGGGAACCCTTCAAGAGACCCAGTACTTC. Its protein is CATSRAGTLQETQYF.

V and J are TRBV7-9 and TRBJ2-7; TRBD1 matches at 11 bases. Germline V lookup: CDR1 SEHNR, CDR2 FQNEAQ (reference sequence). The CDR3 loop spans 15 amino acids. The trim removed 3 bases at V and 3 bases at J, leaving 4 bases unmatched. The CDR3 DNA sequence: TGTGCCAGCAGCTTTCCGGGACAGGGGGACTACGAGCAGTACTTC. This sequence encodes CASSFPGQGDYEQYF. The full variable domain, in which reference TRBV7-9 and TRBJ2-7 provide the parts outside the CDR3, is DTGVSQNPRHKITKRGQNVTFRCDPISEHNRLYWYRQTLGQGPEFLTYFQNEAQLEKSRLLSDRFSAERPKGSFSTLEIQRTEQGDSAMYLCASSFPGQGDYEQYFGPGTRLTVT.

The chain employs TRBV11-1 and TRBJ2-2, with D perhaps given as TRBD1 or TRBD2 (5 bases each). Trimming took 5 bases from V and 3 from J, leaving 22 bases between them. In germline, CDR1 is SGHAT, CDR2 FQDESV (reference sequence). This CDR3 is built from 18 residues. Here the CDR3 reads CASSPRQGEGIYTGELFF. In DNA form, the CDR3 reads TGTGCCAGCAGCCCGAGGCAGGGCGAGGGTATCTACACCGGGGAGCTGTTTTTT.

The J gene is TRBJ2-3, the V gene TRBV6-5, with D perhaps matching TRBD2 (6 bases). The CDR3 totals 15 residues. V lost 4 bases, J lost 5 bases, and 16 bases lay in between. Germline CDR1 is MNHEY and CDR2 is SVGAGI. The CDR3 region has the DNA TGTGCCAGCAGTTCGGCGGGATGGGTGGGAGATACGCAGTATTTT. It specifies CASSSAGWVGDTQYF.

V usage is TRBV4-2 and J usage is TRBJ2-3, with 8 nucleotides matching TRBD2. V dropped 3 bases and J dropped 4; count of bases not matched to a gene: 9. Germline V gives CDR1 LGHNA, CDR2 YNFKEQ. This CDR3 is 16 amino acids long. CDR3 in DNA: TGTGCCAGCAGCCACGCCCGGGAGGGCCCGGCAGATACGCAGTATTTT. Translated: CASSHAREGPADTQYF.

The chain has TRBV28 and TRBJ1-1; D remains ambiguous. The ends were cut back, 5 bases at V and 1 base at J, with 8 bases in the middle. The CDR3 loop spans 13 amino acids. Germline lookup yields CDR1 MDHEN and CDR2 SYDVKM. The CDR3 sequence: CASSPPGNTEAFF. CDR3 bases: TGTGCCAGCAGTCCCCCGGGGAACACTGAAGCTTTCTTT.

The CDR3 loop reads CASSLTSGRAYGTDTQYF. The CDR3 DNA follows: TGTGCCAGCAGCCTCACTAGCGGGAGGGCTTATGGCACAGATACGCAGTATTTT. The chain carries TRBV7-9 and TRBJ2-3, with 13 positions matching TRBD2. The V and J ends lost 5 bases and 1 base, in that order; junction bases with no gene match: 9. CDR1 and CDR2 (germline): SEHNR, FQNEAQ (reference sequence). This CDR3 contains 18 residues.

This rearrangement joins TRBV2 to TRBJ2-2; TRBD1 agrees at 11 bases. The CDR3 sequence is 18 residues long. Germline V CDR1 and CDR2: SNHLY, FYNNEI. V was pared by 0 bases and J by 2 bases, with 5 bases of the junction left unmatched. The chain's CDR3 is CASSEALGQGANTGELFF. The CDR3 region has the DNA TGTGCCAGCAGTGAAGCGCTCGGACAGGGGGCTAACACCGGGGAGCTGTTTTTT.

The chain recombines TRBV5-1 with TRBJ1-4; 8 nucleotides align to TRBD1. V was clipped by 4 bases and J by 8 bases; unmatched bases: 13. This CDR3 has 16 amino acids. Germline CDR1 is SGHRS and CDR2 is YFSETQ. In DNA, the CDR3 is TGCGCCAGCAGCCCTGCATGGACAGGGCTCCCCGAAAAACTGTTTTTT. Translated, it gives CASSPAWTGLPEKLFF.

The V and J genes are TRBV18 and TRBJ2-7; D unclear. CDR1 is KGHSH and CDR2 is LQKENI in the germline V gene. With 0 bases removed from V and 2 bases from J, the gap between germline ends came to 11 bases. The CDR3 totals 15 residues. The CDR3 reads CASSPPMGIAYEQYF. CDR3 sequence (DNA): TGTGCCAGCTCACCACCAATGGGGATTGCCTACGAGCAGTACTTC.

The J gene is TRBJ1-5, the V gene TRBV7-6; D gene ambiguous. Germline V gives CDR1 SGHVS, CDR2 FNYEAQ. The CDR3 is 18 amino acids. Trimming shortened V by 2 bases and J by 3 bases, and 20 bases separated the two germline ends. The CDR3 protein is CASSLCREGRFPNQPQHF. The CDR3, as DNA: TGTGCCAGCAGCTTATGCCGCGAGGGCCGCTTTCCCAATCAGCCCCAGCATTTT.

This clone came up once. The same CDR3 can be traced to other DNA sequences in this sample. The chain recombines TRBV5-1 with TRBJ2-1, with no clear D. V was clipped by 4 bases and J by 3 bases, with 5 bases between them. Germline V lookup: CDR1 SGHRS, CDR2 YFSETQ. This CDR3 spans 12 amino acids. CDR3 DNA sequence: TGCGCCAGCAGCGGAAGCTACAATGAGCAGTTCTTC. Amino acid sequence: CASSGSYNEQFF.

J is TRBJ2-5 and V is TRBV4-1; 7 bases are a match to TRBD2. The V gene end was trimmed by 2 bases and the J gene end by 2 bases; junction bases not matched to a gene: 8. This CDR3 has 16 residues. Germline lookup yields CDR1 MGHRA and CDR2 YSYEKL. The CDR3 region has the DNA TGCGCCAGCAGCCAATACGGGACTATACGACAAGAGACCCAGTACTTC. Its translation is CASSQYGTIRQETQYF.

This clone was detected only a few times. The V gene is TRBV6-5, the J gene TRBJ2-7; weak D call: TRBD2 (7 bases). Looked up from germline, CDR1 is MNHEY and CDR2 is SVGAGI. The CDR3 is 15 residues long. V was shortened by 6 bases and J by 0 bases, with 15 bases between the two germline ends. The CDR3 here is CASRDKGGGSYEQYF. The CDR3 DNA sequence: TGTGCCAGCAGGGACAAGGGGGGGGGCTCCTACGAGCAGTACTTC.

The rearrangement links TRBV6-5 to TRBJ1-1, with D unresolved. Germline V gene sequence: CDR1 MNHEY, CDR2 SVGAGI. Trimming pared 1 base from V and 1 base from J, leaving 4 bases between. The CDR3 extends over 13 amino acids. The CDR3 sequence: CASSYLPNTEAFF. The CDR3 DNA sequence: TGTGCCAGCAGTTACTTACCGAACACTGAAGCTTTCTTT.

The chain has TRBV4-2 and TRBJ2-5; possibly TRBD1 or TRBD2 for D (6 bases each). V shed 2 bases and J shed 2 bases, with 12 bases lying between them. The CDR3 is 15 residues long. Germline V lookup: CDR1 LGHNA, CDR2 YNFKEQ. The DNA for the CDR3 is TGTGCCAGCAGCCAAATCGGGGGCCGGCAAGAGACCCAGTACTTC. This gives the protein CASSQIGGRQETQYF.

The chain combines TRBV4-2 with TRBJ2-7; D remains ambiguous. The germline V gene has CDR1 LGHNA and CDR2 YNFKEQ. The CDR3 runs 13 residues. With 1 base removed from V and 2 bases from J, the gap between germline ends came to 6 bases. CDR3 nucleotides: TGTGCCAGCAGCCAAGCACATGCCTACGAGCAGTACTTC. The encoded protein is CASSQAHAYEQYF.

The V gene is TRBV7-3, the J gene TRBJ2-1; 9 bases line up with TRBD2. The CDR3 length is 15 residues. The V gene end was trimmed by 1 base and the J gene end by 9 bases; junction bases not matched to a gene: 7. Germline V gene data show CDR1 as SGHTA and CDR2 as FQGTGA. CDR3 bases: TGTGCCAGCAGCTTAAAAGGACTAGCGAAGGCTGAGCAGTTCTTC. As protein: CASSLKGLAKAEQFF.

The CDR3 is CASSLAGAGPTNTEAFF. DNA for the CDR3: TGTGCCAGCAGCTTGGCCGGGGCAGGGCCTACGAACACTGAAGCTTTCTTT. The J gene is TRBJ1-1, the V gene TRBV5-4; tentative D call: TRBD1 (5 bases). V dropped 0 bases and J dropped 1 base, with 16 bases sitting between them. The CDR3 has 17 residues. Germline V gene data show CDR1 as SGHNT and CDR2 as YYREEE (reference sequence).

A note on this clone: A read error may explain this, as a much larger clone is one base away. The V gene is TRBV6-1, the J gene TRBJ2-2, with D perhaps TRBD1 (5 bases). The CDR3 spans 13 residues. The ends were cut back, 3 bases at V and 3 bases at J, with 5 bases in the middle. Germline loops: CDR1 MNHNS, CDR2 SASEGT. The CDR3: CASSDRDTGELFF. CDR3 bases: TGTGCCAGCAGTGACAGGGACACCGGGGAGCTGTTTTTT.

This sequence joins TRBV9 and TRBJ2-1, with TRBD2 matching over 8 bases. Germline lookup yields CDR1 SGDLS and CDR2 YYNGEE. V lost 1 base, J lost 6 bases, and 15 bases stayed unmatched. The CDR3 is made up of 18 amino acids. The CDR3 DNA is TGTGCCAGCAGCGTAAATGGAGCGGGAGAGGGGGAAGGCAATGAGCAGTTCTTC. Translated: CASSVNGAGEGEGNEQFF.

J is TRBJ2-5 and V is TRBV27, with 13 bases that match TRBD2. The DNA end is a closer match to TRBJ2-7, so the J assignment may be wrong. The CDR3 consists of 17 residues. Germline V CDR1 and CDR2: MNHEY, SMNVEV (reference sequence). DNA of the CDR3: TGTGCCAGCAGTTTCGGGACTAGCGGGACCCTCATCTACGAGCAGTACTTC. Translating it yields CASSFGTSGTLIYEQYF.

The chain joins TRBV6-5 to TRBJ1-3, with unresolved D. Germline V gene lookup returns CDR1 MNHEY and CDR2 SVGAGI. The CDR3 length is 14 residues. CDR3 nucleotide sequence: TGTGCATCGGGCACGCGTAGATCTGGAAACACCATATATTTT. The encoded protein is CASGTRRSGNTIYF.

The chain carries TRBV19 and TRBJ2-7; 9 bases match TRBD1. This CDR3 has 15 amino acids. Germline lookup yields CDR1 LNHDA and CDR2 SQIVND (reference sequence). Germline trimming cut 4 bases from V and 3 bases from J; bases unmatched to any gene: 7. CDR3 nucleotides: TGTGCCAGTAGTACGGGACAGGGTCGCTTCTACGAGCAGTACTTC. Protein product: CASSTGQGRFYEQYF.

This chain connects TRBV7-2 to TRBJ2-7; D may be TRBD2 (6 bases). V was cut by 2 bases and J by 3 bases, with 26 bases left in between. Germline V lookup: CDR1 SGHTA, CDR2 FQGNSA. This CDR3 is built from 19 residues. The CDR3 loop is CASSLTTLTVSRGVYEQYF. The CDR3 bases are TGTGCCAGCAGCTTAACTACCCTGACCGTCAGTCGCGGGGTCTACGAGCAGTACTTC.

The chain carries TRBV19 and TRBJ1-1; no clear D gene. CDR1 LNHDA and CDR2 SQIVND come from the germline V gene (reference sequence). The CDR3 length is 15 residues. Trimming removed 5 bases at V and 3 bases at J, with 16 bases between. This CDR3 is CASSLQGALDTEAFF. In DNA, the CDR3 is TGTGCCAGTAGTCTTCAAGGCGCCCTGGACACTGAAGCTTTCTTT.

The chain couples TRBV2 to TRBJ2-3; D not certain. CDR3 length: 13 residues. The germline V gene encodes CDR1 SNHLY and CDR2 FYNNEI. V was shortened by 6 bases and J by 2 bases, with 9 bases between the two germline ends. CDR3 DNA sequence: TGTGCCAGCAGCCGCGCCGACACAGATACGCAGTATTTT. Amino acid sequence: CASSRADTDTQYF.

The chain uses TRBV5-1 and TRBJ2-7; possibly TRBD1 or TRBD2 for D (5 bases each). Looked up from germline, CDR1 is SGHRS and CDR2 is YFSETQ. V gave up 4 bases and J gave up 2 bases, with 19 bases separating them. This CDR3 region has 16 residues. The CDR3 DNA reads as TGCGCCAGCAGCCTAAGACTACAGGCTCAAGCCTACGAGCAGTACTTC. As protein: CASSLRLQAQAYEQYF.